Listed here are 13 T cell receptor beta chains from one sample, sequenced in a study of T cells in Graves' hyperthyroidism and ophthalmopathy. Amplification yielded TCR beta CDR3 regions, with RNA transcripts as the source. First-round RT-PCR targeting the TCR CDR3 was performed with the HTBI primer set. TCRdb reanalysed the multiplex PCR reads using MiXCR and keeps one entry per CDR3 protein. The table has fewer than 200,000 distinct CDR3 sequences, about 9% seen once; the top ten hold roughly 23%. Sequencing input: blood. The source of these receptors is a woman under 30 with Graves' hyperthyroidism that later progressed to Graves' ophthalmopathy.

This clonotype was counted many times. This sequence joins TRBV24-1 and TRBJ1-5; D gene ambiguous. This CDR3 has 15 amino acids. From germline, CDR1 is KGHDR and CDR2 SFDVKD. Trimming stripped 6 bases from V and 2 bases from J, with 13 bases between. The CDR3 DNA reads TGTGCCACCAGTCCGGACGGACCAGGCAATCAGCCCCAGCATTTT. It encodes CATSPDGPGNQPQHF.

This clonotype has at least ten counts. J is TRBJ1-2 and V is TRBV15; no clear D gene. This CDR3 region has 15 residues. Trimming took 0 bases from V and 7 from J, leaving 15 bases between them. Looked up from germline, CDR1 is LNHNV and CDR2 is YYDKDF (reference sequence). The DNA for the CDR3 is TGTGCCACCAGCAGAGATCCTCCCGAAACTGGTGGCTACACCTTC. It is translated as CATSRDPPETGGYTF.

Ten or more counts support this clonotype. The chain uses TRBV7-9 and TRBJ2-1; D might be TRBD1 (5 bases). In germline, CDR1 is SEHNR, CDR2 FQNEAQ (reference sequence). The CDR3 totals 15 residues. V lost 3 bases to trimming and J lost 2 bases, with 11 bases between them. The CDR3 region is CASSFVRGTYNEQFF. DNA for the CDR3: TGTGCCAGCAGCTTCGTTAGGGGTACCTACAATGAGCAGTTCTTC.

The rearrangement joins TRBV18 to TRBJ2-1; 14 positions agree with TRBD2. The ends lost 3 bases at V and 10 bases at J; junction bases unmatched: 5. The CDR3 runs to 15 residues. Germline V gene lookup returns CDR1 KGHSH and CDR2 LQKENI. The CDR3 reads CASSPGTSGSYEQFF. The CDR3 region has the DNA TGTGCCAGCTCACCCGGGACTAGCGGGAGCTACGAGCAGTTCTTC.

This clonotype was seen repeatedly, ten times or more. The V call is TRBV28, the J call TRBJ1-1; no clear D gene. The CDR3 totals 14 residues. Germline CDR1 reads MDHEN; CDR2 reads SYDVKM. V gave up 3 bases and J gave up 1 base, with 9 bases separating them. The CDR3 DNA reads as TGTGCCAGCAGTTTTGCAGGCTCGAACACTGAAGCTTTCTTT. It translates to CASSFAGSNTEAFF.

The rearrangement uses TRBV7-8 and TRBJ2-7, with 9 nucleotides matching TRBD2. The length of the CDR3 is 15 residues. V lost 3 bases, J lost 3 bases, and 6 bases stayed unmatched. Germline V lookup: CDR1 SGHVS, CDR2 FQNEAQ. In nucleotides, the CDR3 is TGTGCCAGCAGCTTGGGGCCTAGCGGGAACTACGAGCAGTACTTC. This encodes CASSLGPSGNYEQYF. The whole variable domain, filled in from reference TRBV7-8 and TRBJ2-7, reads GAGVSQSPRYKVAKRGQDVALRCDPISGHVSLFWYQQALGQGPEFLTYFQNEAQLDKSGLPSDRFFAERPEGSVSTLKIQRTQQEDSAVYLCASSLGPSGNYEQYFGPGTRLTVT.

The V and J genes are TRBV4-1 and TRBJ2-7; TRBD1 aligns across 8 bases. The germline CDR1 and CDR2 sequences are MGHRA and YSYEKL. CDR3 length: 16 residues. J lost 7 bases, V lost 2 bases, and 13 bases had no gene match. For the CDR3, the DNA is TGCGCCAGCAGCCAACGAGGGACAGGCCGATTTTGGGAGCAGTACTTC. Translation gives CASSQRGTGRFWEQYF.

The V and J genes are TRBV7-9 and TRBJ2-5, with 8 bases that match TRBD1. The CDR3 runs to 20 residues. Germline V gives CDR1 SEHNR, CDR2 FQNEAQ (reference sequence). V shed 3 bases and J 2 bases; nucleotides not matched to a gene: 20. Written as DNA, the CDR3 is TGTGCCAGCAGCTTCCCGGCCAACGTTCGCTCGACAGGGGCGCAAGAGACCCAGTACTTC. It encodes CASSFPANVRSTGAQETQYF.

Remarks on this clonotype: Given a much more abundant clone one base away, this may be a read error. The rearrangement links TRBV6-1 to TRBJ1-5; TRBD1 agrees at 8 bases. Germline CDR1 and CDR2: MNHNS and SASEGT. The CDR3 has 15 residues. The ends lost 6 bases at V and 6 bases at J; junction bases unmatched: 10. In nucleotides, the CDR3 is TGTGCCAGCAGCTCGGACAGGGCGGGCATTCAGCCCCAGCATTTT. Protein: CASSSDRAGIQPQHF.

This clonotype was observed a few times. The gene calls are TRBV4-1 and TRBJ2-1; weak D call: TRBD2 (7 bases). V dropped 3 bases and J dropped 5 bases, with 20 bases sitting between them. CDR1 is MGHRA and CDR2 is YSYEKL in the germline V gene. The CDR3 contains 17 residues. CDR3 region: CASSQWGGRKPDNEQFF. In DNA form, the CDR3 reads TGCGCCAGCAGCCAGTGGGGGGGGCGGAAGCCCGACAATGAGCAGTTCTTC.

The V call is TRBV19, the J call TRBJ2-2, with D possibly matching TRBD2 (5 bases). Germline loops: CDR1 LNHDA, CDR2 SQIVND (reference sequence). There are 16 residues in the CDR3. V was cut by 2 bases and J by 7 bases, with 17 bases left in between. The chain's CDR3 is CASSIYQVRGIGELFF. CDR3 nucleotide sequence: TGTGCCAGTAGTATATACCAGGTGCGAGGGATCGGGGAGCTGTTTTTT.

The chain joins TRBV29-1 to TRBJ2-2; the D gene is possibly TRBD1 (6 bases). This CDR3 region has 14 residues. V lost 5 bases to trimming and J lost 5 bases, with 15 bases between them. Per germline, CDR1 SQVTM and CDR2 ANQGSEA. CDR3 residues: CSVLQGVQTGELFF. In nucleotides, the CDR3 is TGCAGCGTTCTACAGGGAGTACAGACCGGGGAGCTGTTTTTT.

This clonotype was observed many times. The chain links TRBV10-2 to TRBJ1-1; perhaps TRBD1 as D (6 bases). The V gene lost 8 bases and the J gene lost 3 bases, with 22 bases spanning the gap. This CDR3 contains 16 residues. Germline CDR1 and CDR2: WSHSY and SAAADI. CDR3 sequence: CASRKSGVEGDTEAFF. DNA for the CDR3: TGCGCCAGCCGAAAGTCAGGGGTGGAGGGGGACACTGAAGCTTTCTTT.